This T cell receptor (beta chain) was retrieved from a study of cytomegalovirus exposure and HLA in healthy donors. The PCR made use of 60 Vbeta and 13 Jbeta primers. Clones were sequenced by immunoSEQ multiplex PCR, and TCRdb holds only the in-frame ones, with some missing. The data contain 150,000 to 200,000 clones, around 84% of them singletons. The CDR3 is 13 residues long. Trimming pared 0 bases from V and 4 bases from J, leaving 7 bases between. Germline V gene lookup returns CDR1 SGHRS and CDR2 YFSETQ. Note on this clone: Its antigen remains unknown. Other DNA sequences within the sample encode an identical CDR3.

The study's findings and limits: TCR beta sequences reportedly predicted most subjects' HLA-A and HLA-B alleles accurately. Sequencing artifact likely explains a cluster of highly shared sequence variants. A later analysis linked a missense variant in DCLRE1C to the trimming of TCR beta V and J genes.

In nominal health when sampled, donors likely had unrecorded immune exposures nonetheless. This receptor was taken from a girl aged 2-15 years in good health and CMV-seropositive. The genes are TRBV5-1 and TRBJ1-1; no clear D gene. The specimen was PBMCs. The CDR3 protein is CASSLGEGTEAFF. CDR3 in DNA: TGCGCCAGCAGCTTGGGCGAGGGCACTGAAGCTTTCTTT. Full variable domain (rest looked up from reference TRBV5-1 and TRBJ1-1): KAGVTQTPRYLIKTRGQQVTLSCSPISGHRSVSWYQQTPGQGLQFLFEYFSETQRNKGNFPGRFSGRQFSNSRSEMNVSTLELGDSALYLCASSLGEGTEAFFGQGTRLTVV.